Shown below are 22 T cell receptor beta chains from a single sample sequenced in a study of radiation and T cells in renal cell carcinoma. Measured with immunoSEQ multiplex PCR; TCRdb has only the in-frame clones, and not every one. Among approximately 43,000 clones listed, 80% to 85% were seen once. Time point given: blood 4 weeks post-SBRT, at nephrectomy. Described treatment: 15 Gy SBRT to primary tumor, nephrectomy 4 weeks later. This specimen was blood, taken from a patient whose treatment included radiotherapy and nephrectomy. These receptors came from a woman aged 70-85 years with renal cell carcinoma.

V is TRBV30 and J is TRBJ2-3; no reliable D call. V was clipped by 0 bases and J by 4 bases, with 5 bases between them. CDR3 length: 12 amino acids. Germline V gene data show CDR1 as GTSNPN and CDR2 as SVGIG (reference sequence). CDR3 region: CAWSVAADTQYF. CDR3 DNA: TGTGCCTGGAGTGTGGCCGCAGATACGCAGTATTTT. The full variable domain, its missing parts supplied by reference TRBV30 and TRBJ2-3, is SQTIHQWPATLVQPVGSPLSLECTVEGTSNPNLYWYRQAAGRGLQLLFYSVGIGQISSEVPQNLSASRPQDRQFILSSKKLLLSDSGFYLCAWSVAADTQYFGPGTRLTVL.

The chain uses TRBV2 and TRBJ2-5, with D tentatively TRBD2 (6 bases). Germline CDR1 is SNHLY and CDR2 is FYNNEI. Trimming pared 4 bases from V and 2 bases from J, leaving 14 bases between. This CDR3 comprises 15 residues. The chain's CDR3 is CASSAGVADQETQYF. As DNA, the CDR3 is TGTGCCAGCAGTGCCGGGGTAGCGGATCAAGAGACCCAGTACTTC.

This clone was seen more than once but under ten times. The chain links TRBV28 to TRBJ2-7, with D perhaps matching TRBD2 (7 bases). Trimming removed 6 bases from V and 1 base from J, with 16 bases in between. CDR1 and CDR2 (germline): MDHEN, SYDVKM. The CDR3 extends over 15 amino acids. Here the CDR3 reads CASSLVAGASYEQYF. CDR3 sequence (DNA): TGTGCCAGCAGCCTCGTGGCGGGGGCTTCCTACGAGCAGTACTTC.

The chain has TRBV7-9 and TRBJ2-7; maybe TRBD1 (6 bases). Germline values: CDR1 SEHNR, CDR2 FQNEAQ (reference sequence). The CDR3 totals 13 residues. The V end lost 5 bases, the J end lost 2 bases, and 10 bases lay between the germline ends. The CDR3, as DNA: TGTGCCAGCAGCCAGGACAGCCCCTACGAGCAGTACTTC. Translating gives CASSQDSPYEQYF.

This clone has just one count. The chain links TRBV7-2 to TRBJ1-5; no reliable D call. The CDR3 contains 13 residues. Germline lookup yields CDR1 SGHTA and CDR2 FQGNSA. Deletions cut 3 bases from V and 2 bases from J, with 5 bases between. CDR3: CASSFGGNQPQHF. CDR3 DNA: TGTGCCAGCAGCTTCGGTGGCAATCAGCCCCAGCATTTT.

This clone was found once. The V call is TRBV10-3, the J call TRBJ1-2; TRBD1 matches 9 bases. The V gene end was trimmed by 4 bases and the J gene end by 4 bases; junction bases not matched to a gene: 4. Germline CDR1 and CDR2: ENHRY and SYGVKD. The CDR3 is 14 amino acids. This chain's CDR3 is CAISGQGEPYGYTF. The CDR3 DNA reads TGTGCCATCAGTGGACAGGGGGAGCCCTATGGCTACACCTTC.

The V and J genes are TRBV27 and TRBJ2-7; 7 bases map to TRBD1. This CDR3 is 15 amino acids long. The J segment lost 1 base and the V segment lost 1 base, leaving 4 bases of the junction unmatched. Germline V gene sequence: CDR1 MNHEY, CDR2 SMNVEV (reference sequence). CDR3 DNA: TGTGCCAGCAGTTTATTCGGCAGGGGGTCCTACGAGCAGTACTTC. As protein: CASSLFGRGSYEQYF.

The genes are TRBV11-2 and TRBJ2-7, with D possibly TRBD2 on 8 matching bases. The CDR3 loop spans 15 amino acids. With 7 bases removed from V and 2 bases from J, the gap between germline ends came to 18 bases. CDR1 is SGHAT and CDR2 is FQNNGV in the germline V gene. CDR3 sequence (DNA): TGTGCCAGCACCGGGGGGGGGACAGTACCCTACGAGCAGTACTTC. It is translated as CASTGGGTVPYEQYF. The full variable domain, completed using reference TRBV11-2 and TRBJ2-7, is EAGVAQSPRYKIIEKRQSVAFWCNPISGHATLYWYQQILGQGPKLLIQFQNNGVVDDSQLPKDRFSAERLKGVDSTLKIQPAKLEDSAVYLCASTGGGTVPYEQYFGPGTRLTVT.

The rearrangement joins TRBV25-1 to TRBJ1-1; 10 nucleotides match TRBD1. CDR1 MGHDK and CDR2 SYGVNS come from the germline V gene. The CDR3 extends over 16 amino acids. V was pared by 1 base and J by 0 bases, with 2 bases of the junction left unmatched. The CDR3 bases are TGTGCCAGCAGTGAATTGGGGACAGGGGTGAACACTGAAGCTTTCTTT. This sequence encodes CASSELGTGVNTEAFF. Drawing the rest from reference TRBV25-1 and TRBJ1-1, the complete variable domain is EADIYQTPRYLVIGTGKKITLECSQTMGHDKMYWYQQDPGMELHLIHYSYGVNSTEKGDLSSESTVSRIRTEHFPLTLESARPSHTSQYLCASSELGTGVNTEAFFGQGTRLTVV.

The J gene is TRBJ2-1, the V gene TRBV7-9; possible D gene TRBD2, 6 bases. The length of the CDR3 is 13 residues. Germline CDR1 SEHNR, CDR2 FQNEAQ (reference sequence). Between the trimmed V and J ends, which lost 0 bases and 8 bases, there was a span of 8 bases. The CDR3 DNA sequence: TGTGCCAGCAGCTTAGCAGGGGAGGATGAGCAGTTCTTC. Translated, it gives CASSLAGEDEQFF.

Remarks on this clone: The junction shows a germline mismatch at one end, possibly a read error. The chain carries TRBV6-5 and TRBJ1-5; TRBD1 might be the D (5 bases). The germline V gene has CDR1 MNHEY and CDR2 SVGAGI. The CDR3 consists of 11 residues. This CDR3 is CRGRGNQPQHF. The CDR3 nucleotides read TGCCGGGGACGGGGCAATCAGCCCCAGCATTTT.

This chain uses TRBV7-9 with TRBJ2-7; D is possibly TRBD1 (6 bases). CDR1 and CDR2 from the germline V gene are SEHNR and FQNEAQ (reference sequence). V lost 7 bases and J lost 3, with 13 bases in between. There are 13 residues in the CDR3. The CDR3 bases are TGTGCCAGCAATCCAGGGGCAGTCTACGAGCAGTACTTC. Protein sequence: CASNPGAVYEQYF. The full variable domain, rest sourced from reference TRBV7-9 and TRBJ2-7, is DTGVSQNPRHKITKRGQNVTFRCDPISEHNRLYWYRQTLGQGPEFLTYFQNEAQLEKSRLLSDRFSAERPKGSFSTLEIQRTEQGDSAMYLCASNPGAVYEQYFGPGTRLTVT.

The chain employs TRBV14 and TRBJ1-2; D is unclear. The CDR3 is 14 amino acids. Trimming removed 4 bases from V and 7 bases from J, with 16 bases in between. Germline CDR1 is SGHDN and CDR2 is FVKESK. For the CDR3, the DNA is TGTGCCAGCAGCCCCACCCGGGGTGGCTTTGGCTACACCTTC. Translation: CASSPTRGGFGYTF. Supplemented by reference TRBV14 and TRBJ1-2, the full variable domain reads EAGVTQFPSHSVIEKGQTVTLRCDPISGHDNLYWYRRVMGKEIKFLLHFVKESKQDESGMPNNRFLAERTGGTYSTLKVQPAELEDSGVYFCASSPTRGGFGYTFGSGTRLTVV.

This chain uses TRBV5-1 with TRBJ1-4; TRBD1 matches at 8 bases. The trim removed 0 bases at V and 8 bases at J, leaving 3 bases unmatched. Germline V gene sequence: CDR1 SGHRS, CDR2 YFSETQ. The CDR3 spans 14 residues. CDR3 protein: CASSLGQGKEKLFF. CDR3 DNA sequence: TGCGCCAGCAGCTTGGGACAGGGGAAAGAAAAACTGTTTTTT.

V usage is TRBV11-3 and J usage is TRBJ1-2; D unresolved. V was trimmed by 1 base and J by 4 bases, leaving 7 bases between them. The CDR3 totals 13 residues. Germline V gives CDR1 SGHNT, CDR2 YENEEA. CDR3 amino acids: CASSLAGSYGYTF. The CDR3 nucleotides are TGTGCCAGCAGCTTAGCGGGGAGCTATGGCTACACCTTC.

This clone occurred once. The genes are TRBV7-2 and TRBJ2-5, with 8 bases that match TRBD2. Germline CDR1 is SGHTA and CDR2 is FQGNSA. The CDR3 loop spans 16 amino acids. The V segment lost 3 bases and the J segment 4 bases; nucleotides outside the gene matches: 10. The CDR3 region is CASSFKGSGMGETQYF. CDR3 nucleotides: TGTGCCAGCAGCTTCAAGGGTAGCGGGATGGGAGAGACCCAGTACTTC.

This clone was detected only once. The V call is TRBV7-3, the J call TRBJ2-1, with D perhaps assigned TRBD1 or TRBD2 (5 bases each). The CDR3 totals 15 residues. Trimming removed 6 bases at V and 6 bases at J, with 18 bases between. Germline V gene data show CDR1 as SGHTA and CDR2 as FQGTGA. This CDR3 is CASSLGLAVVNEQFF. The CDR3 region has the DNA TGTGCCAGCAGTCTGGGGCTAGCTGTGGTCAATGAGCAGTTCTTC.

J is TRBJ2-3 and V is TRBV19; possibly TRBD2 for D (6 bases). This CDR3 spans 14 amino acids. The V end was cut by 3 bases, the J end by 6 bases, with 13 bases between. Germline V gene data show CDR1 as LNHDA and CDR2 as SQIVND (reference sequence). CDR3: CASSILSGGDTQYF. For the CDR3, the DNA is TGTGCCAGTAGTATCCTGAGCGGAGGGGATACGCAGTATTTT. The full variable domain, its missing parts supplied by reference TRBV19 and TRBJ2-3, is DGGITQSPKYLFRKEGQNVTLSCEQNLNHDAMYWYRQDPGQGLRLIYYSQIVNDFQKGDIAEGYSVSREKKESFPLTVTSAQKNPTAFYLCASSILSGGDTQYFGPGTRLTVL.

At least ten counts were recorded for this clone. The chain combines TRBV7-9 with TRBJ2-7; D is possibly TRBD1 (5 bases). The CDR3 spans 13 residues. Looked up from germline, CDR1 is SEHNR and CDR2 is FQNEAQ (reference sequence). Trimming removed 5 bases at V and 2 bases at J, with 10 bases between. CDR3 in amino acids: CASSPKGPYEQYF. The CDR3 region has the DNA TGTGCCAGCAGCCCCAAGGGGCCCTACGAGCAGTACTTC.

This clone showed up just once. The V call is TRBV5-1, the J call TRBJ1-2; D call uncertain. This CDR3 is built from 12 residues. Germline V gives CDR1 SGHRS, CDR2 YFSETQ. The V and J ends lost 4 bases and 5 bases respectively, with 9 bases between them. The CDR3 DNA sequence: TGCGCCAGCAGCGGGTCAAGTTATGGCTACACCTTC. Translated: CASSGSSYGYTF.

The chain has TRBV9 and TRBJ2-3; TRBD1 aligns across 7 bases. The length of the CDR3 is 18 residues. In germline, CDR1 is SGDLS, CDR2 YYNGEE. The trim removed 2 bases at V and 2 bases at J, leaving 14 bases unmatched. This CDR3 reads CASSVGSTGAFITDTQYF. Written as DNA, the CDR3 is TGTGCCAGCAGCGTTGGTAGTACAGGGGCCTTTATCACAGATACGCAGTATTTT. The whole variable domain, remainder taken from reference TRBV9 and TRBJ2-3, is DSGVTQTPKHLITATGQRVTLRCSPRSGDLSVYWYQQSLDQGLQFLIQYYNGEERAKGNILERFSAQQFPDLHSELNLSSLELGDSALYFCASSVGSTGAFITDTQYFGPGTRLTVL.

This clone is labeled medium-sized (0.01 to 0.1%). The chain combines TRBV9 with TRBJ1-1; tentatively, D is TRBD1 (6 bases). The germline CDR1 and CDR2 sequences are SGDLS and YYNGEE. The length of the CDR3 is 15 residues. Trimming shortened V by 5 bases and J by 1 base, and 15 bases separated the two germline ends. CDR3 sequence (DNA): TGTGCCAGCAGTACCGGACAGCTAACGAACACTGAAGCTTTCTTT. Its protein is CASSTGQLTNTEAFF.